The rows below give T cell receptor beta chains drawn from one sample of a study of cytomegalovirus exposure and HLA in healthy donors. The table came from immunoSEQ multiplex PCR; TCRdb's copy has only in-frame clones and leaves some out. The table has over 200,000 clones, 70% to 85% seen once; the top ten hold over 0.5%. Sequences were obtained from PBMCs. These receptors were taken from a woman between 40 and 55 years old in good health and CMV-seronegative. CDR3s include the opening cysteine and the closing phenylalanine or tryptophan. Fields, in order: V gene, D gene, J gene, clone size, CDR3 DNA, CDR3 protein. A D gene is named only where the DNA matches it firmly. Clone size is stated in some rows and not others, as once, few, many or a class when expanded.

TRBV6-5	.	TRBJ1-4	few	TGTGCCAGCAGTTTGGGGGTCGGGGGAACTAATGAAAAACTGTTTTTT	CASSLGVGGTNEKLFF
TRBV9	.	TRBJ2-7	.	TGTGCCAGCAGCCCCACGGGAGCCTTCTCCTACGAGCAGTACTTC	CASSPTGAFSYEQYF
TRBV6-1	.	TRBJ2-1	once	TGTGCCAGCAGTGAACCAGGCAGGACTAATGAGCAGTTCTTC	CASSEPGRTNEQFF
TRBV6-5	TRBD1	TRBJ2-7	.	TGTGCCAGCAGTTACTCGACACAGGGGAACGAGCAGTACTTC	CASSYSTQGNEQYF
TRBV5-1	TRBD1	TRBJ2-2	.	TGCGCCAGCAGCAGGGACAGGGGGAACACCGGGGAGCTGTTTTTT	CASSRDRGNTGELFF
TRBV30	.	TRBJ1-1	once	TGTGCCTGGACCGATTTGGGAGGACCGAACACTGAAGCTTTCTTT	CAWTDLGGPNTEAFF
TRBV2	TRBD1	TRBJ1-2	.	TGTGCCAGCAAGACTAAGACAGGGACTGATGGCTACACCTTC	CASKTKTGTDGYTF
TRBV2	.	TRBJ1-2	.	TGTGCCAGCAGTTCTACCTCGGGTGGCTACACCTTC	CASSSTSGGYTF
TRBV5-1	TRBD1	TRBJ1-5	once	TGCGCCAGCAGCCTCGGACAGGAGGGGCAGCCCCAGCATTTT	CASSLGQEGQPQHF
TRBV6-1	.	TRBJ1-5	.	TGTGCCAGCAGTGATCCTAGGACAGCTATTGATGACAATCAGCCCCAGCATTTT	CASSDPRTAIDDNQPQHF
TRBV5-1	.	TRBJ2-1	.	TGCGCCAGCGGGCAGGGGTCCAATGAGCAGTTCTTC	CASGQGSNEQFF
TRBV18	.	TRBJ1-6	few	TGTGCCAGCTCACTAACACAGGGAGATTCACCCCTCCACTTT	CASSLTQGDSPLHF
TRBV15	.	TRBJ1-1	.	TGTGCCACCAGCAGAGATCCACAGGGATCCACTGAAGCTTTCTTT	CATSRDPQGSTEAFF
TRBV7-2	.	TRBJ1-3	.	TGTGCCAGCACCGGGATAGGAGCGGCTGGAAACACCATATATTTT	CASTGIGAAGNTIYF
TRBV18	.	TRBJ2-1	.	TGTGCCAGCTCACCATTCGGAGGCAGGGGCAGGGATGAGCAGTTCTTC	CASSPFGGRGRDEQFF
TRBV19	.	TRBJ2-6	.	TGTGCCAGTAGTATCGAAGGAGGTTCGAGCTCTGGGGCCAACGTCCTGACTTTC	CASSIEGGSSSGANVLTF
TRBV7-3	.	TRBJ2-2	.	TGTGCCAGCAGCTTAATAGCGTGGGGGGAGCTGTTTTTT	CASSLIAWGELFF